The 22 T cell receptor beta chains listed next were all sequenced from one sample in a study of T cells in tuberculosis. TCRdb keeps only in-frame clones here, not all; method: immunoSEQ multiplex PCR. The table includes approximately 100,000 clones, about nine tenths detected once. Sorting used thawed, overnight-rested PBMC stained with anti-CD3, a viability dye and GMM-loaded CD1B tetramer. The lipid loaded on the CD1B tetramers was C32 glucose monomycolate from Rhodococcus equi. The source material was CD1b-GMM tetramer-negative cells sorted from PBMCs. These TCRs come from an adult woman with latent tuberculosis.

This chain uses TRBV6-1 with TRBJ2-2; D gene ambiguous. The germline V gene encodes CDR1 MNHNS and CDR2 SASEGT. There are 15 residues in the CDR3. Trimming stripped 0 bases from V and 1 base from J, with 6 bases between. CDR3 nucleotide sequence: TGTGCCAGCAGTGAAGCACCGGGGAACACCGGGGAGCTGTTTTTT. Translating it yields CASSEAPGNTGELFF.

V is TRBV6-5 and J is TRBJ1-6; 7 nucleotides agree with TRBD1. Germline V gene sequence: CDR1 MNHEY, CDR2 SVGAGI. The CDR3 consists of 14 residues. V dropped 10 bases and J dropped 6; count of bases not matched to a gene: 9. CDR3 residues: CATKPTGRNSPLHF. In DNA form, the CDR3 reads TGTGCCACCAAGCCGACAGGGCGTAATTCACCCCTCCACTTT.

V usage is TRBV11-2 and J usage is TRBJ2-1, with D perhaps matching TRBD1 (6 bases). The V end was cut by 4 bases, the J end by 5 bases, with 12 bases between. Germline V gene sequence: CDR1 SGHAT, CDR2 FQNNGV. The CDR3 totals 14 residues. CDR3 DNA sequence: TGTGCCAGCAGCTCGGACAGAGGGGACAATGAGCAGTTCTTC. Translated: CASSSDRGDNEQFF.

The V and J genes are TRBV13 and TRBJ1-1; unclear D gene. There are 13 residues in the CDR3. CDR1 and CDR2 from the germline V gene are PRHDT and FYEKMQ (reference sequence). Trimming pared 4 bases from V and 0 bases from J, leaving 6 bases between. The CDR3 DNA sequence: TGTGCCAGCAGCTATACAGTGAACACTGAAGCTTTCTTT. It yields the protein CASSYTVNTEAFF.

The rearrangement links TRBV11-2 to TRBJ2-3; TRBD2 is a possible D gene (6 bases). CDR1 and CDR2 from the germline V gene are SGHAT and FQNNGV. Trimming stripped 3 bases from V and 4 bases from J, with 8 bases between. The CDR3 covers 13 residues. CDR3 loop: CASSFGRSDTQYF. The CDR3 region has the DNA TGTGCCAGCAGCTTCGGGAGATCAGATACGCAGTATTTT. The complete variable domain, with remaining parts taken from reference TRBV11-2 and TRBJ2-3, reads EAGVAQSPRYKIIEKRQSVAFWCNPISGHATLYWYQQILGQGPKLLIQFQNNGVVDDSQLPKDRFSAERLKGVDSTLKIQPAKLEDSAVYLCASSFGRSDTQYFGPGTRLTVL.

The CDR3 loop reads CASSLTAWTGELFF. CDR3 sequence (DNA): TGTGCCAGCAGCTTGACAGCTTGGACCGGGGAGCTGTTTTTT. This chain connects TRBV5-6 to TRBJ2-2; D ambiguous. The V end lost 1 base, the J end lost 5 bases, and 9 bases lay between the germline ends. The CDR3 extends over 14 amino acids. Germline CDR1 SGHDT, CDR2 YYEEEE.

CDR3 sequence: CASSASQGLAGGSRITDTQYF. CDR3 bases: TGTGCCAGCAGCGCTTCACAAGGACTAGCGGGGGGGTCGCGTATCACAGATACGCAGTATTTT. The chain has TRBV9 and TRBJ2-3; TRBD2 matches at 15 bases. The length of the CDR3 is 21 residues. The J segment lost 2 bases and the V segment lost 3 bases, leaving 16 bases of the junction unmatched. CDR1 and CDR2 (germline): SGDLS, YYNGEE.

The V gene is TRBV5-4, the J gene TRBJ2-5; 8 positions match TRBD1. CDR1 is SGHNT and CDR2 is YYREEE in the germline V gene (reference sequence). Germline trimming cut 4 bases from V and 9 bases from J; bases unmatched to any gene: 8. CDR3 length equals 13 residues. CDR3: CASSTGGRWAQYF. CDR3 nucleotide sequence: TGTGCCAGCAGCACAGGGGGTCGGTGGGCCCAGTACTTC.

The CDR3 DNA reads as TGTGCCAGCAGCACCCGGGGGGAGCTCGGGGGCAATGAGCAGTTCTTC. Translating gives CASSTRGELGGNEQFF. The chain carries TRBV9 and TRBJ2-1, with TRBD2 matching 7 bases. This CDR3 is built from 16 residues. Germline CDR1 is SGDLS and CDR2 is YYNGEE. Trimming took 4 bases from V and 6 from J; bases not matched to a gene: 13.

This chain connects TRBV10-3 to TRBJ1-2; D ambiguous. CDR1 is ENHRY, CDR2 SYGVKD, per germline. Trimming removed 3 bases from V and 0 bases from J, with 17 bases in between. The CDR3 length is 17 residues. The CDR3 DNA reads as TGTGCCATCAGTGACCCTTTCACAGAAACAGCTAACTATGGCTACACCTTC. Protein: CAISDPFTETANYGYTF.

The chain carries TRBV2 and TRBJ1-3; D might be TRBD1 (6 bases). This CDR3 is built from 14 residues. V gave up 5 bases and J gave up 4 bases, with 12 bases separating them. CDR1 and CDR2 (germline): SNHLY, FYNNEI. The CDR3 sequence is CASSLQGNGNTIYF. The CDR3 nucleotides are TGTGCCAGCAGTCTCCAGGGGAACGGAAACACCATATATTTT.

The J gene is TRBJ2-3, the V gene TRBV9; 11 bases line up with TRBD2. The germline CDR1 and CDR2 sequences are SGDLS and YYNGEE. This CDR3 contains 16 residues. Trimming at V came to 4 bases and at J to 1 base, leaving 5 bases not matched to a gene. The CDR3 loop is CASSFQTSGGTDTQYF. The CDR3 DNA sequence: TGTGCCAGCAGCTTCCAGACTAGCGGGGGCACAGATACGCAGTATTTT.

The rearrangement links TRBV6-5 to TRBJ1-2; D uncertain. The germline V and J ends were trimmed by 5 bases and 3 bases, with 10 bases remaining between them. CDR1 and CDR2 from the germline V gene are MNHEY and SVGAGI. The CDR3 has 13 amino acids. DNA of the CDR3: TGTGCCAGCAGTCCCCGAGGGTACTATGGCTACACCTTC. This codes for CASSPRGYYGYTF.

The chain recombines TRBV2 with TRBJ1-2; 9 bases are a match to TRBD1. The CDR3 has 13 residues. Per the germline V gene, CDR1 is SNHLY and CDR2 is FYNNEI. J lost 6 bases, V lost 6 bases, and 5 bases had no gene match. This chain's CDR3 is CASREDRGHGYTF. The CDR3 DNA reads as TGTGCCAGCAGAGAGGACAGGGGCCATGGCTACACCTTC.

The chain recombines TRBV9 with TRBJ2-2, with D unresolved. Trimming left V 7 bases short and J 1 base short, with 5 bases between. CDR3 length equals 12 residues. The germline CDR1 and CDR2 sequences are SGDLS and YYNGEE. The DNA for the CDR3 is TGTGCCAGCCGAGGGAACACCGGGGAGCTGTTTTTT. Protein sequence: CASRGNTGELFF. Full variable domain (remainder filled in from reference TRBV9 and TRBJ2-2): DSGVTQTPKHLITATGQRVTLRCSPRSGDLSVYWYQQSLDQGLQFLIQYYNGEERAKGNILERFSAQQFPDLHSELNLSSLELGDSALYFCASRGNTGELFFGEGSRLTVL.

The J gene is TRBJ2-5, the V gene TRBV6-6, with TRBD1 matching over 9 bases. V was clipped by 6 bases and J by 4 bases; unmatched bases: 12. This CDR3 region has 16 residues. Germline CDR1 is MNHNY and CDR2 is SVGAGI (reference sequence). DNA of the CDR3: TGTGCCAGCAGGGATCCGGGACAGGGAGATCGAGAGACCCAGTACTTC. Amino acid sequence: CASRDPGQGDRETQYF.

This rearrangement joins TRBV4-2 to TRBJ1-5, with D uncertain. From germline, CDR1 is LGHNA and CDR2 YNFKEQ. This CDR3 comprises 14 residues. With 1 base removed from V and 1 base from J, the gap between germline ends came to 5 bases. The CDR3 DNA sequence: TGTGCCAGCAGCCAAGGACTGAGCAATCAGCCCCAGCATTTT. Amino acids: CASSQGLSNQPQHF.

The genes are TRBV30 and TRBJ1-1; D is unclear. The CDR3 has 13 residues. Germline V gene sequence: CDR1 GTSNPN, CDR2 SVGIG (reference sequence). Trimming took off 2 bases at V and 1 base at J, with 8 bases between the two ends. Here the CDR3 DNA reads TGTGCCTGGAGTATCACAGAGAACACTGAAGCTTTCTTT. Translated: CAWSITENTEAFF.

This clone was picked up one time. The chain links TRBV18 to TRBJ1-4, with TRBD1 identical over 9 bases. This CDR3 contains 14 residues. Losses at the gene ends were 3 bases for V and 7 bases for J; bases not matched to a gene: 3. Germline CDR1 reads KGHSH; CDR2 reads LQKENI. DNA for the CDR3: TGTGCCAGCTCACCGGGACAGGGCAGTGAAAAACTGTTTTTT. Its protein is CASSPGQGSEKLFF.

The chain uses TRBV7-2 and TRBJ1-2, with TRBD1 matching 8 bases. V shed 5 bases, J shed 4 bases, and the junction held 6 bases outside the gene matches. The germline gives CDR1 SGHTA, CDR2 FQGNSA. CDR3 length: 14 residues. DNA of the CDR3: TGTGCCAGCAGCAACCCCGGGACAGGCTATGGCTACACCTTC. Residues: CASSNPGTGYGYTF.

The J gene is TRBJ2-1, the V gene TRBV7-6, with TRBD2 matching over 9 bases. CDR1 is SGHVS and CDR2 is FNYEAQ in the germline V gene. The CDR3 sequence is 17 residues long. V shed 6 bases, J shed 2 bases, and the junction held 11 bases outside the gene matches. The chain's CDR3 is CASRSLAGDSTYNEQFF. The CDR3 nucleotides read TGTGCCAGCAGATCGTTAGCGGGGGATTCCACCTACAATGAGCAGTTCTTC.

The chain carries TRBV27 and TRBJ1-1; 8 nucleotides line up with TRBD1. The V gene's germline CDR1 is MNHEY and CDR2 SMNVEV (reference sequence). The CDR3 loop spans 14 amino acids. V was pared by 6 bases and J by 2 bases, with 5 bases of the junction left unmatched. The CDR3 spells CASRAGQANTEAFF. CDR3 DNA sequence: TGTGCCAGCAGGGCGGGACAGGCCAACACTGAAGCTTTCTTT.